This T cell receptor (beta chain) emerged from a study of blood T cells in healthy people across ages (dated by TCRdb to 2013 to 2016). As for the study more broadly: In model experiments, roughly one uniquely barcoded TCR beta cDNA molecule per two T cells was captured by template switching. To avoid experimental bias, donors of different ages were spread randomly across the sequencing lanes. Donors were grouped into four age groups: young (average roughly 15 years), middle-aged (39), aged (roughly 67) and long-lived (just over 80). To track age-related changes in TCR beta repertoire diversity, the study relied on deep sequencing normalized with unique cDNA molecular identifiers. For two donors (one aged 18 to 29 and one aged 80 or older), the study analyzed two additional independent replicas of 1 million unique cDNA reads from the same blood draw.

Via the germline V gene, CDR1 is LGHNA and CDR2 YNFKEQ. Inclusive of the bounding cysteine and phenylalanine, the CDR3 is 16 residues long. Here the CDR3 DNA is all that survives: 48 bases in frame from base 1. Library preparation employed 5' RACE. Data came from an Illumina HiSeq 2500. The second PCR ran for roughly 7 to 12 cycles and used a J-beta primer mix along with a sample-barcoded 5' primer. A template-switch 5' adaptor carrying 12 random nucleotides introduced a unique molecular identifier onto each TCR beta cDNA molecule. At least 2.5 million CDR3-containing paired-end reads were obtained from each sample. All of the RNA was converted into first-strand cDNA using the Mint cDNA synthesis kit, with a TRBC-specific oligonucleotide serving as the primer. All cDNA was treated with uracil-DNA glycosylase and then went through a first 18-cycle PCR with the universal primers M1SS and BC2_uni_R. The published analysis was carried out like this. Normalization of each sample was performed by random selection of 1 million high-quality reads, each carrying a distinct molecular identifier. Instead of being binned into consensus sequences, reads that shared molecular identifiers were thrown out. MiTCR, run with a Q25 quality threshold and the strictest error-elimination algorithm, handled CDR3 identification, clonotype clustering and error correction. Lower-bound total TCR beta diversity was estimated with a nonparametric unseen species model using Euler transformation. TCRdb reprocessing: public reads trimmed at Q25 with fastp, clones called with MiXCR, in-frame beta chains kept. All rows with the same CDR3 protein become a single entry with the most common DNA and genes. The V and J calls were not made by the authors but by TCRdb's processing. For this sample the table gives approximately 730,000 distinct CDR3 sequences, of which roughly 47% were detected only once. Of the sample, 20% is held by the ten largest clones.

The roughly 42 donors, aged about 6 to 95 years, were systemically healthy Caucasian individuals from Russia. Around 10 milliliters of peripheral blood were collected from each donor into EDTA-treated Vacutainer tubes. PBMCs were isolated by Ficoll-Paque density-gradient centrifugation, with at least 6 million obtained per sample. Total RNA, at least 6 micrograms per sample, was extracted from PBMCs with Trizol reagent. Naive CD45RAhigh/CD27high T cell percentages were measured by flow cytometry on a PBMC aliquot from every donor. Notes on this clonotype: This receptor's antigen is unknown. It may be a read error: a sequence one base away is much more abundant.

The investigation overall reported the following: Observed TCR beta diversity per million T cells fell roughly linearly with age, and a significant reduction was already apparent by age roughly 40. Donor CMV infection status was unknown, potentially confounding age-related changes in expanded clonotypes. Because profiling used bulk unsorted PBMCs, naive and antigen-experienced compartments could not be compared conclusively. Compared with the aged group, the long-lived group had more naive CD4+ T cells, fewer expanded clones and increased TCR diversity, a pattern suggesting age selection. A strong correlation was found between observed TCR beta diversity and the percentage of naive T cells measured by flow cytometry. Total diversity estimates from one million sequenced T cells were considered lower bounds and underestimates.

Material: blood. The chain couples TRBV4-2 to TRBJ2-7, with the D gene not confidently named. The receptor was derived from a woman in her fifties or sixties in good health. The DNA reads as follows: TGTGCCAGCAGCCAAGAGGCCGGTGGGCTCCCCCGCGAGCGGTACTTC. Protein translation: CASSQEAGGLPRERYF.